The 32 T cell receptor beta chains in this list originate from one sample, sequenced in a study of T cell responses to AZD1222 COVID-19 vaccine. Method: immunoSEQ multiplex PCR; TCRdb's copy keeps in-frame clones and lacks some. The sample consists of some 150,000 clones, more than 75% of them appearing once. The source material was peripheral blood, sampled 28 days after the second AZD1222 dose. These receptors all come from an adult who received the AZD1222 COVID-19 vaccine.

The gene calls are TRBV4-3 and TRBJ1-2; no clear D gene. Germline values: CDR1 LGHNA, CDR2 YSLEER. V shed 1 base and J shed 3 bases, with 3 bases lying between them. This CDR3 has 12 residues. The CDR3 loop reads CASSQVDYGYTF. CDR3 bases: TGCGCCAGCAGCCAAGTCGACTATGGCTACACCTTC.

As concerns this clone: At one end, the junction sequence differs from germline, possibly due to a read error. The chain uses TRBV11-2 and TRBJ1-1; D remains unclear. The CDR3 extends over 13 amino acids. Germline assignment: CDR1 SGHAT and CDR2 FQNNGV. The CDR3 nucleotides read TGTGCCAGCAGTTTAGGGTGGCAGGCTGAAGCTTTCTTT. Protein sequence: CASSLGWQAEAFF.

The V call is TRBV5-6, the J call TRBJ1-4, with 8 positions matching TRBD1. Germline V gene data show CDR1 as SGHDT and CDR2 as YYEEEE. With 4 bases clipped from V and 8 bases from J, the junction kept 10 bases outside the gene matches. This CDR3 is 15 amino acids long. The CDR3 nucleotides are TGTGCCAGCAGCAATCCAGGGGGCGCTGGGGAAAAACTGTTTTTT. This gives the protein CASSNPGGAGEKLFF.

V usage is TRBV2 and J usage is TRBJ1-1; the match to TRBD1 covers 7 bases. The germline V gene has CDR1 SNHLY and CDR2 FYNNEI. Germline trimming cut 6 bases from V and 8 bases from J; bases unmatched to any gene: 9. There are 13 residues in the CDR3. The CDR3 DNA sequence: TGTGCCAGCAGGGGCGACAGGGTCGGGGAAGCTTTCTTT. It yields the protein CASRGDRVGEAFF.

The rearrangement joins TRBV6-5 to TRBJ1-4, with D hard to call. V lost 7 bases to trimming and J lost 6 bases, with 18 bases between them. Germline CDR1 MNHEY, CDR2 SVGAGI. This CDR3 contains 15 residues. The CDR3 reads CASILGGLGDEKLFF. CDR3 nucleotide sequence: TGTGCCAGCATCCTTGGAGGGCTCGGGGATGAAAAACTGTTTTTT.

The genes are TRBV5-6 and TRBJ1-2, with a tentative D call TRBD1 (5 bases). Germline values: CDR1 SGHDT, CDR2 YYEEEE. This CDR3 is 12 amino acids long. Trimming stripped 4 bases from V and 4 bases from J, with 8 bases between. CDR3 nucleotide sequence: TGTGCCAGCAGCACAGGCCCCTATGGCTACACCTTC. It specifies CASSTGPYGYTF. The full variable domain, in which reference TRBV5-6 and TRBJ1-2 provide the parts outside the CDR3, is DAGVTQSPTHLIKTRGQQVTLRCSPKSGHDTVSWYQQALGQGPQFIFQYYEEEERQRGNFPDRFSGHQFPNYSSELNVNALLLGDSALYLCASSTGPYGYTFGSGTRLTVV.

The gene calls are TRBV7-3 and TRBJ1-1; D gene ambiguous. This CDR3 is 14 amino acids long. CDR1 and CDR2 from the germline V gene are SGHTA and FQGTGA. V lost 1 base and J lost 0, with 6 bases in between. For the CDR3, the DNA is TGTGCCAGCAGCTTAAGCCAGATGAACACTGAAGCTTTCTTT. Amino acids: CASSLSQMNTEAFF.

This chain links TRBV2 with TRBJ1-1; D is uncertain. Germline V gene data show CDR1 as SNHLY and CDR2 as FYNNEI. This CDR3 has 13 residues. Trimming left V 10 bases short and J 0 bases short, with 12 bases between. The CDR3 DNA is TGTGCCATAGCGGGGAGAGTGAACACTGAAGCTTTCTTT. Amino acids: CAIAGRVNTEAFF.

This clone showed up just once. The chain carries TRBV14 and TRBJ1-2, with 8 bases identical to TRBD1. CDR1 and CDR2 from the germline V gene are SGHDN and FVKESK. Germline trimming cut 2 bases from V and 4 bases from J; bases unmatched to any gene: 3. CDR3 size: 14 residues. CDR3: CASSQQGQAYGYTF. The CDR3 DNA reads as TGTGCCAGCAGCCAACAGGGACAGGCCTATGGCTACACCTTC.

V gene TRBV18 combines with J gene TRBJ1-5; a weak D match, TRBD1 (5 bases). Germline assignment: CDR1 KGHSH and CDR2 LQKENI. The germline V and J ends were trimmed by 2 bases and 2 bases, with 7 bases remaining between them. The CDR3 consists of 14 residues. The CDR3 protein is CASSPGRGNQPQHF. The CDR3 bases are TGTGCCAGCTCACCAGGCAGGGGCAATCAGCCCCAGCATTTT.

The CDR3, as DNA: TGTGCCAGCAGCCAAATGGGGACAGGGCTCGTCATGGAGACCCAGTACTTC. Translating it yields CASSQMGTGLVMETQYF. V is TRBV3-1 (or the pseudogene TRBV3-2) and J is TRBJ2-5; 9 positions match TRBD1. The CDR3 contains 17 residues. V was pared by 2 bases and J by 5 bases, with 12 bases of the junction left unmatched. Germline CDR1 LGHDT, CDR2 YNNKEL (reference sequence).

The V call is TRBV9, the J call TRBJ1-2, with D possibly being TRBD1 (5 bases). The V gene's germline CDR1 is SGDLS and CDR2 YYNGEE. V dropped 3 bases and J dropped 8 bases, with 23 bases sitting between them. CDR3 length equals 16 residues. The CDR3 sequence is CASSALDIYLSGGYTF. As DNA, the CDR3 is TGTGCCAGCAGCGCCCTGGACATTTACCTATCTGGCGGCTACACCTTC. Full variable domain (rest looked up from reference TRBV9 and TRBJ1-2): DSGVTQTPKHLITATGQRVTLRCSPRSGDLSVYWYQQSLDQGLQFLIQYYNGEERAKGNILERFSAQQFPDLHSELNLSSLELGDSALYFCASSALDIYLSGGYTFGSGTRLTVV.

This chain uses TRBV11-2 with TRBJ1-2, with D possibly matching TRBD1 (6 bases). The germline V gene has CDR1 SGHAT and CDR2 FQNNGV. V lost 6 bases and J 6 bases, leaving 17 bases between the germline ends. This CDR3 comprises 14 residues. The chain's CDR3 is CASRQQGQKDGYTF. As DNA, the CDR3 is TGTGCCAGCAGACAACAAGGACAGAAAGATGGCTACACCTTC.

V gene TRBV6-2 or TRBV6-3 combines with J gene TRBJ2-2; D remains unclear. CDR1 is MNHEY, CDR2 SVGEGT, per germline. The CDR3 has 13 residues. V was cut by 2 bases and J by 7 bases, with 8 bases left in between. The CDR3 sequence is CASSYIWLGELFF. The DNA of the CDR3 is TGTGCCAGCAGTTACATCTGGCTCGGGGAGCTGTTTTTT.

V gene TRBV2 combines with J gene TRBJ1-5; tentatively, D is TRBD1 (5 bases). Trimming took off 8 bases at V and 0 bases at J, with 14 bases between the two ends. Germline V gives CDR1 SNHLY, CDR2 FYNNEI. The CDR3 consists of 15 residues. This CDR3 is CASGPDRASNQPQHF. CDR3 sequence (DNA): TGTGCCAGCGGTCCAGACAGAGCTAGCAATCAGCCCCAGCATTTT.

The chain carries TRBV12-3 or TRBV12-4 and TRBJ1-2, with 8 bases lining up with TRBD1. The CDR3 totals 12 residues. The V segment lost 5 bases and the J segment 6 bases; nucleotides outside the gene matches: 2. CDR3 protein: CASSKQGDGYTF. CDR3 nucleotides: TGTGCCAGCAGTAAACAGGGGGATGGCTACACCTTC.

The rearrangement uses TRBV10-3 and TRBJ1-5; unclear D gene. This CDR3 region has 15 residues. In germline, CDR1 is ENHRY, CDR2 SYGVKD. V was shortened by 0 bases and J by 0 bases, with 6 bases between the two germline ends. The CDR3 DNA reads as TGTGCCATCAGTGAGTCGTCTACTAGCAATCAGCCCCAGCATTTT. As protein: CAISESSTSNQPQHF.

This chain uses TRBV7-2 with TRBJ2-7; the match to TRBD2 covers 7 bases. This CDR3 is 14 amino acids long. Unmatched junction bases numbered 4, after V lost 1 base and J lost 4 bases. The germline V gene has CDR1 SGHTA and CDR2 FQGNSA. CDR3 amino acids: CASSLGLAVYEQYF. Written as DNA, the CDR3 is TGTGCCAGCAGCTTAGGGCTAGCGGTGTACGAGCAGTACTTC. Combining the CDR3 with reference TRBV7-2 and TRBJ2-7 gives the whole variable domain GAGVSQSPSNKVTEKGKDVELRCDPISGHTALYWYRQSLGQGLEFLIYFQGNSAPDKSGLPSDRFSAERTGGSVSTLTIQRTQQEDSAVYLCASSLGLAVYEQYFGPGTRLTVT.

The chain carries TRBV30 and TRBJ1-4; D not certain. The V end lost 2 bases, the J end lost 8 bases, and 9 bases lay between the germline ends. The CDR3 has 12 amino acids. Per the germline V gene, CDR1 is GTSNPN and CDR2 is SVGIG (reference sequence). CDR3: CAWSRIDEKLFF. The DNA of the CDR3 is TGTGCCTGGAGTAGGATTGACGAAAAACTGTTTTTT.

This chain uses TRBV5-4 with TRBJ1-2, with no clear D. This CDR3 contains 14 residues. Trimming took 4 bases from V and 7 from J, leaving 17 bases between them. Germline V gives CDR1 SGHNT, CDR2 YYREEE (reference sequence). CDR3 sequence: CASSTYRNGGGYTF. The CDR3 DNA reads TGTGCCAGCAGCACGTACAGAAACGGCGGTGGCTACACCTTC.

The chain couples TRBV21-1 to TRBJ2-1; the tabulated D call, TRBD1, remains unverified against the DNA. TRBV21-1 is described as a pseudogene. The CDR3 is 15 amino acids. CDR3 region: CASTQGGGDFNEQFF. DNA for the CDR3: TGTGCCAGCACCCAAGGAGGGGGCGATTTCAATGAGCAGTTCTTC.

The rearrangement links TRBV27 to TRBJ2-2, with TRBD1 as a possible D gene (6 bases). The CDR3 consists of 15 residues. The germline gives CDR1 MNHEY, CDR2 SMNVEV (reference sequence). The V gene lost 5 bases and the J gene lost 1 base, with 11 bases spanning the gap. This CDR3 reads CASSPRQENTGELFF. CDR3 bases: TGTGCCAGCAGTCCCCGACAGGAGAACACCGGGGAGCTGTTTTTT.

The V call is TRBV7-9, the J call TRBJ1-1; D is unresolved. Trimming pared 2 bases from V and 5 bases from J, leaving 12 bases between. Germline values: CDR1 SEHNR, CDR2 FQNEAQ (reference sequence). The length of the CDR3 is 14 residues. The chain's CDR3 is CASSLPSRSTEAFF. CDR3 DNA: TGTGCCAGCAGCTTACCGTCACGATCAACTGAAGCTTTCTTT.

The CDR3 DNA follows: TGTGCCACCTCTGGAGACCTCTCCTACAATGAGCAGTTCTTC. It encodes CATSGDLSYNEQFF. The chain is built from TRBV6-5 and TRBJ2-1; D is unresolved. V was trimmed by 10 bases and J by 0 bases, leaving 13 bases between them. Looked up from germline, CDR1 is MNHEY and CDR2 is SVGAGI. CDR3 length equals 14 residues.

Comment on this clone: Relative to the germline gene, one junction end is altered; a read error may explain this. The V and J genes are TRBV7-2 and TRBJ2-7; D is ambiguous. The CDR3 sequence is 15 residues long. The germline gives CDR1 SGHTA, CDR2 FQGNSA. CDR3 protein: CASSLGIGNSDEQYF. CDR3 DNA: TGTGCCAGCAGCTTAGGGATTGGGAACTCCGACGAGCAGTACTTC.

The chain carries TRBV12-5 and TRBJ1-5; D remains unclear. Germline CDR1 LGHNT, CDR2 FRNRAP. Trimming stripped 2 bases from V and 1 base from J, with 9 bases between. The CDR3 sequence is 15 residues long. In DNA, the CDR3 is TGTGCTAGTGGTTTGCTGGGTTCGAGCAATCAGCCCCAGCATTTT. Residues: CASGLLGSSNQPQHF.

The chain has TRBV11-2 and TRBJ1-6, with D uncertain. V lost 5 bases and J 2 bases, leaving 16 bases between the germline ends. This CDR3 has 17 residues. The V gene's germline CDR1 is SGHAT and CDR2 FQNNGV. The CDR3 sequence is CASSQSRGETYNSPLHF. The CDR3 coding sequence is TGTGCCAGCAGCCAATCGCGGGGTGAGACCTATAATTCACCCCTCCACTTT.

On this clone: Additional DNA sequences in this sample encode the identical CDR3. The V gene is TRBV18, the J gene TRBJ2-3, with D perhaps TRBD1 (6 bases). CDR3 length equals 17 residues. V lost 3 bases and J lost 0, with 16 bases in between. Looked up from germline, CDR1 is KGHSH and CDR2 is LQKENI. DNA of the CDR3: TGTGCCAGCTCACCGGGTAACAGGGTATCTAGCACAGATACGCAGTATTTT. Its translation: CASSPGNRVSSTDTQYF.

The rearrangement joins TRBV20-1 to TRBJ2-7; tentatively, D is TRBD1 (6 bases). Germline-derived CDR1 and CDR2 are DFQATT and SNEGSKA (reference sequence). This CDR3 is built from 13 residues. The V gene lost 3 bases and the J gene lost 7 bases, with 16 bases spanning the gap. This CDR3 reads CSASSPGEREQYF. The CDR3 nucleotides are TGCAGTGCTAGTAGCCCAGGGGAAAGAGAGCAGTACTTC.

The chain has TRBV11-3 and TRBJ1-1; TRBD1 agrees at 7 bases. V shed 5 bases, J shed 3 bases, and the junction held 0 bases outside the gene matches. This CDR3 comprises 12 residues. Germline values: CDR1 SGHNT, CDR2 YENEEA. The CDR3 protein is CASSQGDTEAFF. CDR3 DNA sequence: TGTGCCAGCAGCCAGGGGGACACTGAAGCTTTCTTT.

Only one count was recorded for this clone. This chain connects TRBV30 to TRBJ2-2, with TRBD2 matching over 9 bases. Germline V gene lookup returns CDR1 GTSNPN and CDR2 SVGIG (reference sequence). The CDR3 covers 13 residues. The CDR3 sequence is CLAGGLYTGELFF. The DNA of the CDR3 is TGTTTGGCGGGGGGGCTGTACACCGGGGAGCTGTTTTTT.

The chain combines TRBV28 with TRBJ1-5; D is possibly TRBD1 (5 bases). The germline gives CDR1 MDHEN, CDR2 SYDVKM. Deletions cut 8 bases from V and 6 bases from J, with 23 bases between. This CDR3 spans 16 amino acids. The CDR3 region is CASLPPRGEEGQPQHF. The CDR3 DNA reads TGTGCCAGCCTCCCTCCCCGGGGGGAAGAGGGTCAGCCCCAGCATTTT.